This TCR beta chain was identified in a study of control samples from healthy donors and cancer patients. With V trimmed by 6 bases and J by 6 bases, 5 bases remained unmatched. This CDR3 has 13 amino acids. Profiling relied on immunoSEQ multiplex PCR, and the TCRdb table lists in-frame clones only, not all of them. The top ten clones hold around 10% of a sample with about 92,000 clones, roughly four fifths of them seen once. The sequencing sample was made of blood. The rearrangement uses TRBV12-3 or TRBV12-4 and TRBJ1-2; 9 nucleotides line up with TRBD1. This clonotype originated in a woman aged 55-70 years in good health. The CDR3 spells CASSLDRGDGYTF. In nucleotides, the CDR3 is TGTGCCAGCAGCCTAGACAGGGGGGATGGCTACACCTTC.